A single sample gave rise to the 25 T cell receptor beta chains below, sequenced in a study of T cell changes during pregnancy in multiple sclerosis. The assay was immunoSEQ multiplex PCR, and TCRdb's table has in-frame clones only and misses some. The data show tens of thousands of clones, just under 95% seen once. The sample was peripheral blood, taken in the second trimester of pregnancy. The receptor source for this set is a female donor with multiple sclerosis, enrolled in a pregnancy study.

The V gene is TRBV7-9, the J gene TRBJ2-2, with 9 bases matching TRBD1. J gave up 4 bases and V 5 bases, and 8 bases lay outside the gene matches. There are 16 residues in the CDR3. Germline V lookup: CDR1 SEHNR, CDR2 FQNEAQ (reference sequence). The CDR3 sequence is CASSQTGGIGTGELFF. As DNA, the CDR3 is TGTGCCAGCAGCCAAACAGGGGGCATTGGCACCGGGGAGCTGTTTTTT.

The table lists this clone with a count of one. The chain employs TRBV5-1 and TRBJ2-7; 8 bases are a match to TRBD1. This CDR3 comprises 15 residues. CDR1 and CDR2 from the germline V gene are SGHRS and YFSETQ. V lost 3 bases to trimming and J lost 5 bases; unmatched junction nucleotides: 10. Here the CDR3 reads CASSYSGGDVNEQYF. Here the CDR3 DNA reads TGCGCCAGCAGCTACTCAGGGGGCGATGTTAACGAGCAGTACTTC.

The gene calls are TRBV7-9 and TRBJ2-1; 7 nucleotides align to TRBD2. Trimming removed 6 bases from V and 8 bases from J; junction bases left unmatched: 7. Germline V gives CDR1 SEHNR, CDR2 FQNEAQ (reference sequence). The length of the CDR3 is 13 residues. The CDR3 region is CASRPGGGDEQFF. The CDR3 DNA follows: TGTGCCAGCAGACCCGGGGGAGGGGATGAGCAGTTCTTC.

J is TRBJ1-6 and V is TRBV2, with 10 bases matching TRBD1. V trimming: 7 bases; J trimming: 11 bases; junction bases outside the gene matches: 17. This CDR3 region has 17 residues. CDR1 and CDR2 (germline): SNHLY, FYNNEI. The CDR3 here is CASIRDRGNIIPAPLHF. The CDR3 region has the DNA TGTGCCAGCATACGGGACAGGGGCAATATAATTCCGGCACCCCTCCACTTT.

The V call is TRBV7-2, the J call TRBJ1-4; 12 bases match TRBD1. Germline V CDR1 and CDR2: SGHTA, FQGNSA. This CDR3 is 15 amino acids long. Trimming removed 5 bases from V and 7 bases from J; junction bases left unmatched: 5. The chain's CDR3 is CASSGGTGGIEKLFF. CDR3 coding DNA: TGTGCCAGCAGCGGAGGGACAGGGGGCATTGAAAAACTGTTTTTT.

This clone was observed a single time. The chain joins TRBV10-3 to TRBJ2-7, with a tentative D call TRBD2 (5 bases). Germline V gene sequence: CDR1 ENHRY, CDR2 SYGVKD. Trimming took off 4 bases at V and 3 bases at J, with 10 bases between the two ends. The CDR3 sequence is 13 residues long. The CDR3 DNA sequence: TGTGCCATCAGTGGAGGGAGTGGCTACGAGCAGTACTTC. This gives the protein CAISGGSGYEQYF.

The chain links TRBV11-3 to TRBJ2-1; 12 bases match TRBD2. Germline CDR1 is SGHNT and CDR2 is YENEEA. Germline trimming cut 0 bases from V and 6 bases from J; bases unmatched to any gene: 12. There are 19 residues in the CDR3. CDR3 sequence reads: CASSLDLSLAGGRSNEQFF. CDR3 in DNA: TGTGCCAGCAGCTTAGATCTTTCGCTAGCGGGGGGGCGGAGCAATGAGCAGTTCTTC.

This sequence joins TRBV27 and TRBJ2-3; 10 bases are shared with TRBD2. This CDR3 has 15 amino acids. Germline loops: CDR1 MNHEY, CDR2 SMNVEV (reference sequence). V lost 4 bases to trimming and J lost 3 bases; unmatched junction nucleotides: 4. This chain's CDR3 is CASSWSGGETDTQYF. DNA of the CDR3: TGTGCCAGCAGTTGGAGCGGGGGGGAAACAGATACGCAGTATTTT.

The chain couples TRBV5-1 to TRBJ1-6, with 8 positions matching TRBD1. This CDR3 contains 14 residues. J was trimmed by 8 bases and V by 1 base; bases with no gene match: 2. The germline V gene has CDR1 SGHRS and CDR2 YFSETQ. CDR3: CASSLQGADSPLHF. The CDR3 DNA reads TGCGCCAGCAGCTTGCAGGGGGCTGATTCACCCCTCCACTTT.

This chain connects TRBV19 to TRBJ2-7; possible D gene TRBD1, 5 bases. In germline, CDR1 is LNHDA, CDR2 SQIVND (reference sequence). The CDR3 runs 14 residues. The germline V and J ends were trimmed by 5 bases and 3 bases, with 14 bases remaining between them. The CDR3 region has the DNA TGTGCCAGTAGTGACGACAGTTCGTTCTACGAGCAGTACTTC. Translation gives CASSDDSSFYEQYF.

There are a few counts of this clone. This chain uses TRBV6-1 with TRBJ1-6; D is unclear. V lost 2 bases and J lost 6, with 14 bases in between. The CDR3 length is 16 residues. Germline V gives CDR1 MNHNS, CDR2 SASEGT. The CDR3 loop is CASSELSGSPNSPLHF. The CDR3 nucleotides read TGTGCCAGCAGTGAATTATCGGGATCTCCTAATTCACCCCTCCACTTT.

The rearrangement uses TRBV2 and TRBJ2-1; 7 bases match TRBD2. Germline-derived CDR1 and CDR2 are SNHLY and FYNNEI. The CDR3 covers 16 residues. The V gene end was trimmed by 4 bases and the J gene end by 0 bases; junction bases not matched to a gene: 6. The CDR3 loop reads CASSALASSSYNEQFF. The CDR3 nucleotides read TGTGCCAGCAGTGCACTAGCGTCCAGCTCCTACAATGAGCAGTTCTTC.

V and J are TRBV2 and TRBJ1-6, with 10 nucleotides matching TRBD1. Losses at the gene ends were 1 base for V and 10 bases for J; bases not matched to a gene: 4. This CDR3 has 15 residues. Per the germline V gene, CDR1 is SNHLY and CDR2 is FYNNEI. The CDR3, as DNA: TGTGCCAGCAGTGAAGGGACAGGGGGGTGGTCACCCCTCCACTTT. Translating gives CASSEGTGGWSPLHF.

The V call is TRBV7-9, the J call TRBJ1-1; D unclear. This CDR3 has 14 amino acids. CDR1 and CDR2 from the germline V gene are SEHNR and FQNEAQ (reference sequence). V was pared by 4 bases and J by 4 bases, with 13 bases between. The CDR3 DNA is TGTGCCAGCAGCTACTATACCCTTGGCACTGAAGCTTTCTTT. Its translation is CASSYYTLGTEAFF.

The V call is TRBV7-9, the J call TRBJ2-1, with a weak D call TRBD1 (6 bases). The germline V and J ends were trimmed by 4 bases and 9 bases, with 7 bases remaining between them. Germline loops: CDR1 SEHNR, CDR2 FQNEAQ (reference sequence). The CDR3 length is 11 residues. For the CDR3, the DNA is TGTGCCAGCAGCTCGGACAGTGAGCAGTTCTTC. It encodes CASSSDSEQFF.

The gene calls are TRBV4-3 and TRBJ2-3, with TRBD2 identical over 9 bases. The CDR3 is 17 amino acids. V was pared by 3 bases and J by 0 bases, with 7 bases of the junction left unmatched. Looked up from germline, CDR1 is LGHNA and CDR2 is YSLEER. This chain's CDR3 is CASSQGASGGSTDTQYF. CDR3 bases: TGCGCCAGCAGCCAGGGGGCGAGCGGGGGGAGCACAGATACGCAGTATTTT.

The CDR3 bases are TGTGCCAGCCAAGGGGGCGAAGGGGAGACCCAGTACTTC. Translated, it gives CASQGGEGETQYF. The V gene is TRBV2, the J gene TRBJ2-5; 7 positions match TRBD1. Germline V gene sequence: CDR1 SNHLY, CDR2 FYNNEI. The length of the CDR3 is 13 residues. J was trimmed by 5 bases and V by 8 bases; bases with no gene match: 8.

In DNA form, the CDR3 reads TGTGCCAGCAGACAACAGGGTGGAGGAAACACCATATATTTT. Translating it yields CASRQQGGGNTIYF. The V gene is TRBV27, the J gene TRBJ1-3, with a tentative D call TRBD1 (6 bases). The CDR3 runs to 14 residues. Per germline, CDR1 MNHEY and CDR2 SMNVEV (reference sequence). Trimming took off 6 bases at V and 4 bases at J, with 13 bases between the two ends.

The chain uses TRBV5-1 and TRBJ1-3; 7 nucleotides align to TRBD1. This CDR3 contains 16 residues. The V gene end was trimmed by 3 bases and the J gene end by 0 bases; junction bases not matched to a gene: 6. Per germline, CDR1 SGHRS and CDR2 YFSETQ. The CDR3: CASSSRDSDSGNTIYF. Written as DNA, the CDR3 is TGCGCCAGCAGCTCCCGGGACAGCGACTCTGGAAACACCATATATTTT.

The rearrangement links TRBV6-6 to TRBJ1-1; 9 bases line up with TRBD1. The CDR3 runs 15 residues. The ends lost 8 bases at V and 5 bases at J; junction bases unmatched: 12. Germline V lookup: CDR1 MNHNY, CDR2 SVGAGI (reference sequence). CDR3: CASALPTGGLTEAFF. The CDR3 region has the DNA TGTGCCAGCGCCCTACCGACAGGGGGATTGACTGAAGCTTTCTTT.

The rearrangement joins TRBV28 to TRBJ2-3; TRBD2 aligns across 12 bases. Germline CDR1 is MDHEN and CDR2 is SYDVKM. The CDR3 has 17 residues. V lost 1 base to trimming and J lost 6 bases; unmatched junction nucleotides: 8. In DNA, the CDR3 is TGTGCCAGCAGTTTATTACTAGCGGGGGGAATTTCGGATACGCAGTATTTT. Translation gives CASSLLLAGGISDTQYF. The full variable domain, with the rest looked up from reference TRBV28 and TRBJ2-3, is DVKVTQSSRYLVKRTGEKVFLECVQDMDHENMFWYRQDPGLGLRLIYFSYDVKMKEKGDIPEGYSVSREKKERFSLILESASTNQTSMYLCASSLLLAGGISDTQYFGPGTRLTVL.

This clone came up a few times. The chain uses TRBV19 and TRBJ2-2; possible D gene TRBD1, 5 bases. CDR3 length: 13 amino acids. Germline-derived CDR1 and CDR2 are LNHDA and SQIVND (reference sequence). V lost 1 base to trimming and J lost 6 bases, with 6 bases between them. Here the CDR3 reads CASSIVGAGELFF. CDR3 nucleotides: TGTGCCAGTAGTATAGTAGGGGCCGGGGAGCTGTTTTTT. The variable domain in full, completed from reference TRBV19 and TRBJ2-2, reads DGGITQSPKYLFRKEGQNVTLSCEQNLNHDAMYWYRQDPGQGLRLIYYSQIVNDFQKGDIAEGYSVSREKKESFPLTVTSAQKNPTAFYLCASSIVGAGELFFGEGSRLTVL.

The chain recombines TRBV7-9 with TRBJ1-1; D not certain. Trimming took 4 bases from V and 0 from J, leaving 6 bases between them. The CDR3 covers 13 residues. The V gene's germline CDR1 is SEHNR and CDR2 FQNEAQ (reference sequence). This chain's CDR3 is CASSSIVNTEAFF. DNA for the CDR3: TGTGCCAGCAGCTCTATAGTGAACACTGAAGCTTTCTTT.

This chain links TRBV15 with TRBJ1-3; D may be TRBD1 (5 bases). The CDR3 runs 15 residues. The germline V gene encodes CDR1 LNHNV and CDR2 YYDKDF (reference sequence). Trimming stripped 1 base from V and 2 bases from J, with 9 bases between. For the CDR3, the DNA is TGTGCCACCAGCAGAGCAGGGTTTGCTGGAAACACCATATATTTT. Its translation is CATSRAGFAGNTIYF.

The chain carries TRBV7-3 and TRBJ2-1, with 8 bases identical to TRBD2. After removal of 4 bases from V and 8 bases from J, the junction contained 16 bases not matched to a gene. CDR3 length: 17 residues. Germline-derived CDR1 and CDR2 are SGHTA and FQGTGA. The CDR3 protein is CASSYIPGGPISDEQFF. The DNA for the CDR3 is TGTGCCAGCAGCTACATTCCGGGAGGGCCGATTTCAGATGAGCAGTTCTTC.